The following is a T cell receptor (beta chain) sequence with its context. These data are taken from a study of technical replicates of blood from several donors. Sequencing used immunoSEQ multiplex PCR; TCRdb keeps in-frame clones, though not all of them. This table has fewer than 90,000 clones, approximately 96% appearing once. This CDR3 has 18 amino acids. V dropped 6 bases and J dropped 8; count of bases not matched to a gene: 24. Germline CDR1 MDHEN, CDR2 SYDVKM. V is TRBV28 and J is TRBJ1-2; TRBD1 aligns across 7 bases. The origin of this receptor is a human donor in good health. The source material was T cells isolated from PBMCs. The DNA for the CDR3 is TGTGCCAGCAGCCCTAGGAAACCCGGGACAGCCATCCCCTTCGGCTACACCTTC. Its translation: CASSPRKPGTAIPFGYTF.